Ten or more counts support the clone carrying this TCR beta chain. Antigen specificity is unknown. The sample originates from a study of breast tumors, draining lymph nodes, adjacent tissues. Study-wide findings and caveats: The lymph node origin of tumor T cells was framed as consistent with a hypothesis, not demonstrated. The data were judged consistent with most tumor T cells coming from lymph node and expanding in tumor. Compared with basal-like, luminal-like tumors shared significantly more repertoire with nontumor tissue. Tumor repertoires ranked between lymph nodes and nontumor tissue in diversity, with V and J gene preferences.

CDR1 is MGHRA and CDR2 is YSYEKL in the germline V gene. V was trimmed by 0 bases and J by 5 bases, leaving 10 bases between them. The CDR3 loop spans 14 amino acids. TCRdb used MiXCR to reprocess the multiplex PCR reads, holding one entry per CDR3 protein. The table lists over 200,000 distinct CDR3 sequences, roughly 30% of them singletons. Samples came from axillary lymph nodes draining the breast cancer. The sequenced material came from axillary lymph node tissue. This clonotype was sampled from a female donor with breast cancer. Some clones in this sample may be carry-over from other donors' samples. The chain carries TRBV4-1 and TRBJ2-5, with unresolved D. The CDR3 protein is CASSQEAKRETQYF. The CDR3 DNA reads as TGCGCCAGCAGCCAAGAGGCCAAGAGGGAGACCCAGTACTTC.